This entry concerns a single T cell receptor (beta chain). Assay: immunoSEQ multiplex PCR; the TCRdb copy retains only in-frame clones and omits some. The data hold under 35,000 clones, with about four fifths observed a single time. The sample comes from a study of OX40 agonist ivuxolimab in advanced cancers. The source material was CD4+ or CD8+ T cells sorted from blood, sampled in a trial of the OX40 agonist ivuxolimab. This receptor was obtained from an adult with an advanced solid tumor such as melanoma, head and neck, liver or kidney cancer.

The CDR3 region is CASSQISHEQFF. DNA of the CDR3: TGCGCCAGCAGCCAAATTTCCCATGAGCAGTTCTTC. V usage is TRBV4-1 and J usage is TRBJ2-1; no definite D call. Germline-derived CDR1 and CDR2 are MGHRA and YSYEKL. CDR3 length: 12 residues. V was pared by 2 bases and J by 8 bases, with 7 bases between.